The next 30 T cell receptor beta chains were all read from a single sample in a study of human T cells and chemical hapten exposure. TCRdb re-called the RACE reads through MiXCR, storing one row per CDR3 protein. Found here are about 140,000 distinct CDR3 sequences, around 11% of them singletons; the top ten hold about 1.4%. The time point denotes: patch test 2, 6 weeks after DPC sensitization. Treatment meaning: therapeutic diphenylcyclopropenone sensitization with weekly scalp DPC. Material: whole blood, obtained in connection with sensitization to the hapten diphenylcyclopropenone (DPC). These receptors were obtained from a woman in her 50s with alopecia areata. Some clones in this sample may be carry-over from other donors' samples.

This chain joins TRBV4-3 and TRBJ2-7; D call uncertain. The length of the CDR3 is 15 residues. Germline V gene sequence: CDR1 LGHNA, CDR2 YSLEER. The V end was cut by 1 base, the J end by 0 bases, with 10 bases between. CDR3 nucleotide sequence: TGCGCCAGCAGCCAAGTAATCGGGCGCTCCTACGAGCAGTACTTC. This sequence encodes CASSQVIGRSYEQYF.

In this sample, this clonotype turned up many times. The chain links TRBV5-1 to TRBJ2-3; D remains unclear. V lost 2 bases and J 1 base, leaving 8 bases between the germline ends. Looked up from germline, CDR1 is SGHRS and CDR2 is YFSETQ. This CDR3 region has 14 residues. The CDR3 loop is CASSFGGGTDTQYF. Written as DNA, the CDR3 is TGCGCCAGCAGCTTTGGTGGGGGCACAGATACGCAGTATTTT.

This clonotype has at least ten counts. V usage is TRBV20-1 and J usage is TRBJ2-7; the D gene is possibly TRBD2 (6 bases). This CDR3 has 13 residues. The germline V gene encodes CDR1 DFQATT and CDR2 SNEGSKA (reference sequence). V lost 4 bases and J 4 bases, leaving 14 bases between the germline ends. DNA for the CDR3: TGCAGTGCTAAGGGAGGTCTTGGTTACGAGCAGTACTTC. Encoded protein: CSAKGGLGYEQYF.

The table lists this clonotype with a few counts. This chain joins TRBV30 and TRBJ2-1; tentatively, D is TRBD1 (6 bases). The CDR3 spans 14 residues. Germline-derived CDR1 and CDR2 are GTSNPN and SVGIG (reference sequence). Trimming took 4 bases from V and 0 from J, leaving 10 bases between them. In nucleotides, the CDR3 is TGTGCCTGGATTACAGGGAGCTCCTACAATGAGCAGTTCTTC. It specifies CAWITGSSYNEQFF.

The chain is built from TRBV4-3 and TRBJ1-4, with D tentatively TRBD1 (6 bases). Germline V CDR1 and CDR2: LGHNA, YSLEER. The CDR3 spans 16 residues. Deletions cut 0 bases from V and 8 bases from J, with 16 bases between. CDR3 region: CASSQDFQGKGEKLFF. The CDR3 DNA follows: TGCGCCAGCAGCCAAGATTTTCAGGGGAAAGGGGAAAAACTGTTTTTT.

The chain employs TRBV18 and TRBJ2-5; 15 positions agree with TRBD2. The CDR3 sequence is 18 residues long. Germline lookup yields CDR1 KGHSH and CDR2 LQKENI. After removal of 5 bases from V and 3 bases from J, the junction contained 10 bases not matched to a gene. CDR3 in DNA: TGTGCCAGCTCATCTTCCGGGACTAGCGGGAGGAGGGAAGAGACCCAGTACTTC. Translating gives CASSSSGTSGRREETQYF.

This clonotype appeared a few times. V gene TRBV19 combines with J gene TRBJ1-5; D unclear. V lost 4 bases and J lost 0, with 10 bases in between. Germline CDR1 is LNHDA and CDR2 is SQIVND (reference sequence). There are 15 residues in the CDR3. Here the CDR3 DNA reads TGTGCCAGTAGTACAGTCCGGAATAGCAATCAGCCCCAGCATTTT. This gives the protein CASSTVRNSNQPQHF.

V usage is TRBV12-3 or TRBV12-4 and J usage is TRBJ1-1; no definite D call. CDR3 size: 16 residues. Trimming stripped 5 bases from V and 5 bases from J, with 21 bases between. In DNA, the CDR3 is TGTGCCAGCAGTCTCATGGCCCCGTCGGGGTGGACTGAAGCTTTCTTT. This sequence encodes CASSLMAPSGWTEAFF.

DNA for the CDR3: TGTGCCAGCAGCTTAGGCGGCGGGTCCGGCTACACCTTC. Residues: CASSLGGGSGYTF. The chain links TRBV7-2 to TRBJ1-2; D gene unclear. The V end lost 1 base, the J end lost 8 bases, and 11 bases lay between the germline ends. Germline CDR1 SGHTA, CDR2 FQGNSA. The CDR3 contains 13 residues.

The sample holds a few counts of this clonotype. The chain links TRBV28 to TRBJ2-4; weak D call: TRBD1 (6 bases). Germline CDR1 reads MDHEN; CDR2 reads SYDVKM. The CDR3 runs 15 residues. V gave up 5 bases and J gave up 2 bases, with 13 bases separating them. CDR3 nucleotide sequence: TGTGCCAGCAGTATCCCAGGGGCTACCAAAAACATTCAGTACTTC. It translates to CASSIPGATKNIQYF.

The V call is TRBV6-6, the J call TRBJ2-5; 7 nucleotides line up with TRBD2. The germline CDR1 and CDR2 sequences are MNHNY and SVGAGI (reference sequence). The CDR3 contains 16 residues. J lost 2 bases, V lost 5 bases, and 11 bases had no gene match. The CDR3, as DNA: TGTGCCAGCAGTCGACCCTCTAGCGGAATACAAGAGACCCAGTACTTC. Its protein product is CASSRPSSGIQETQYF.

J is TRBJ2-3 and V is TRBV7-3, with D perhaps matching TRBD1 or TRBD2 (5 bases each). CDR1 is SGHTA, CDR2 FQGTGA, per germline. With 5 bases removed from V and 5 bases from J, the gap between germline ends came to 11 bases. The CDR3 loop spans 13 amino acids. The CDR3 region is CASSARGEDTQYF. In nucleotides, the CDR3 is TGTGCCAGCAGCGCAAGGGGAGAAGATACGCAGTATTTT.

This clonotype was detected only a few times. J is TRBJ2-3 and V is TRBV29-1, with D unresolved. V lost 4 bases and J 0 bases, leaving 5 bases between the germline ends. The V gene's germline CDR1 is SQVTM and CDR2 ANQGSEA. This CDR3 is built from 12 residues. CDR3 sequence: CSVVISTDTQYF. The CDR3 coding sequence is TGCAGCGTTGTTATAAGCACAGATACGCAGTATTTT.

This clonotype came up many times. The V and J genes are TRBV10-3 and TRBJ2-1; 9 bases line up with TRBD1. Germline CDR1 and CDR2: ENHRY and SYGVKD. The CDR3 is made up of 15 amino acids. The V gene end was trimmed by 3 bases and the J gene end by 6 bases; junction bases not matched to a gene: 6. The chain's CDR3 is CAISDGGQGFNEQFF. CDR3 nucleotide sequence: TGTGCCATCAGTGACGGAGGACAGGGGTTCAATGAGCAGTTCTTC.

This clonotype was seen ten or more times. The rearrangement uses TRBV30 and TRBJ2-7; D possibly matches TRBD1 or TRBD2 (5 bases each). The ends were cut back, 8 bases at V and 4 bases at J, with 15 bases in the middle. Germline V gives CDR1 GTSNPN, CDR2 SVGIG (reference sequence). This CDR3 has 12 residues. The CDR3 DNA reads TGTGCCCGGGGCCCAACAATATACGAGCAGTACTTC. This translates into CARGPTIYEQYF. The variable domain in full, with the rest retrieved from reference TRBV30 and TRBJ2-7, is SQTIHQWPATLVQPVGSPLSLECTVEGTSNPNLYWYRQAAGRGLQLLFYSVGIGQISSEVPQNLSASRPQDRQFILSSKKLLLSDSGFYLCARGPTIYEQYFGPGTRLTVT.

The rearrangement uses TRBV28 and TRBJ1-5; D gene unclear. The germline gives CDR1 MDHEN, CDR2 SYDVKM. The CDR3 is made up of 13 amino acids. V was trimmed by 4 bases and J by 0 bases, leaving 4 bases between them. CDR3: CASSSGSNQPQHF. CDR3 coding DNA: TGTGCCAGCAGTTCGGGTAGCAATCAGCCCCAGCATTTT.

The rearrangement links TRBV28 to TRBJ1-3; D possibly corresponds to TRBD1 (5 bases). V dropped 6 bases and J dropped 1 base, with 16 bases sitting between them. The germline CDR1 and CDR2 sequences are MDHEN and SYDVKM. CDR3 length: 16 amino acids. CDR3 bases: TGTGCCAGCAGCGACAGAGGACTCCCTTCTGGAAACACCATATATTTT. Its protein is CASSDRGLPSGNTIYF.

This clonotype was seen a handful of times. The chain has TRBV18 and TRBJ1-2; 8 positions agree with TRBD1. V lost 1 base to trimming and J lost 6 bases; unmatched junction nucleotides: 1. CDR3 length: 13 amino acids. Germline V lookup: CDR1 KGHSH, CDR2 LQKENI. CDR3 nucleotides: TGTGCCAGCTCACCACAACAGGGGGATGGCTACACCTTC. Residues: CASSPQQGDGYTF.

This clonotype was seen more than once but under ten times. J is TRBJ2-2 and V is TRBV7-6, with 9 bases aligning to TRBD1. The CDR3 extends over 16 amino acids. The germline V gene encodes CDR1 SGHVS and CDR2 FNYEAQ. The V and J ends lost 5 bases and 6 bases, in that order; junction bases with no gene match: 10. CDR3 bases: TGTGCCAGCAGCCTTAACTCCGGGACAGGGTCCGGGGAGCTGTTTTTT. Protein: CASSLNSGTGSGELFF.

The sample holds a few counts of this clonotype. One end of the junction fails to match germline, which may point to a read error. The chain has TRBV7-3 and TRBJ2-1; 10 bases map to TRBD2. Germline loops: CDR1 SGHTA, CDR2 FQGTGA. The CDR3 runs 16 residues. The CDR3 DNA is TGTACCAGCAGTAGGTGGGGCCAGCGGGAGGGGAGTGAGCAGTTCTTC. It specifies CTSSRWGQREGSEQFF. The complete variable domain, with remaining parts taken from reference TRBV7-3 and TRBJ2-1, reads GAGVSQTPSNKVTEKGKYVELRCDPISGHTALYWYRQSLGQGPEFLIYFQGTGAADDSGLPNDRFFAVRPEGSVSTLKIQRTERGDSAVYLCTSSRWGQREGSEQFFGPGTRLTVL.

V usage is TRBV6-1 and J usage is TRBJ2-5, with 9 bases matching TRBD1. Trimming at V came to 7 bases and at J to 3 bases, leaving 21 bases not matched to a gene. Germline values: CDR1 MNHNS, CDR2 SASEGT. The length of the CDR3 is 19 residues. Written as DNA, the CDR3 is TGTGCCAGCAAAATTCGACCCAAAATCCCGGGACAGGGTAAAGAGACCCAGTACTTC. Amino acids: CASKIRPKIPGQGKETQYF.

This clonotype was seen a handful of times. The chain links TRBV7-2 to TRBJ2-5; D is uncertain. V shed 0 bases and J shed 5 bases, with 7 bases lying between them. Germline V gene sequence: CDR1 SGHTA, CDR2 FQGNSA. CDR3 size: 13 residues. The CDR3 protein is CASSLALYETQYF. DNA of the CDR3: TGTGCCAGCAGCTTAGCCCTTTATGAGACCCAGTACTTC.

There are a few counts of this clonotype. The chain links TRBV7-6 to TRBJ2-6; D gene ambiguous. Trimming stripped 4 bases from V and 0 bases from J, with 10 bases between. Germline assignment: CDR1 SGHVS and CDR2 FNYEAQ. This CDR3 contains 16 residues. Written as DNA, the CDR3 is TGTGCCAGCAGCTCGGAGATCCGCTCTGGGGCCAACGTCCTGACTTTC. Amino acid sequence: CASSSEIRSGANVLTF. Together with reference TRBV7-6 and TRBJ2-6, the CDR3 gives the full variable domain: GAGVSQSPRYKVTKRGQDVALRCDPISGHVSLYWYRQALGQGPEFLTYFNYEAQQDKSGLPNDRFSAERPEGSISTLTIQRTEQRDSAMYRCASSSEIRSGANVLTFGAGSRLTVL.

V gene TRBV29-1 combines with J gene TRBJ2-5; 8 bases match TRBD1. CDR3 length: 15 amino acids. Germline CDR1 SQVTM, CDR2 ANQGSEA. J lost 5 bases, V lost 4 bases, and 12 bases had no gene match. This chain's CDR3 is CSVAAVDRAVETQYF. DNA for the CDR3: TGCAGCGTTGCGGCGGTGGACAGGGCGGTGGAGACCCAGTACTTC. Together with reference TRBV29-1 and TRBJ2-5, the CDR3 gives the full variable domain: SAVISQKPSRDICQRGTSLTIQCQVDSQVTMMFWYRQQPGQSLTLIATANQGSEATYESGFVIDKFPISRPNLTFSTLTVSNMSPEDSSIYLCSVAAVDRAVETQYFGPGTRLLVL.

The CDR3: CASSRGGGTEAFF. CDR3 in DNA: TGCGCCAGCAGCCGGGGAGGGGGCACTGAAGCTTTCTTT. V and J are TRBV5-1 and TRBJ1-1; D is perhaps TRBD1 (6 bases). V lost 4 bases to trimming and J lost 4 bases, with 11 bases between them. Germline V gene data show CDR1 as SGHRS and CDR2 as YFSETQ. The CDR3 length is 13 residues.

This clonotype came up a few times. The CDR3 region has the DNA TGTGCCAGCAGCCTGAGGGGGCTGGGTGAGCAGTTCTTC. Translation gives CASSLRGLGEQFF. The rearrangement links TRBV11-1 to TRBJ2-1; TRBD1 aligns across 7 bases. This CDR3 spans 13 amino acids. Germline V CDR1 and CDR2: SGHAT, FQDESV (reference sequence). V gave up 5 bases and J gave up 9 bases; unmatched junction bases: 7.

This CDR3 reads CSGGGAPEYNEQFF. CDR3 DNA sequence: TGCAGCGGAGGGGGAGCCCCGGAGTACAATGAGCAGTTCTTC. The J gene is TRBJ2-1, the V gene TRBV29-1; a weak D match, TRBD1 (6 bases). There are 14 residues in the CDR3. Trimming took off 7 bases at V and 4 bases at J, with 17 bases between the two ends. From germline, CDR1 is SQVTM and CDR2 ANQGSEA.

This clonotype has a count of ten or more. CDR3 nucleotide sequence: TGTGCCAGCAGCTCCCCAGAGGCTGAGGAGACCCAGTACTTC. It translates to CASSSPEAEETQYF. The chain recombines TRBV11-3 with TRBJ2-5; unclear D gene. Trimming removed 4 bases from V and 5 bases from J, with 14 bases in between. Germline V CDR1 and CDR2: SGHNT, YENEEA. The CDR3 covers 14 residues. Full variable domain (missing parts from reference TRBV11-3 and TRBJ2-5): EAGVVQSPRYKIIEKKQPVAFWCNPISGHNTLYWYLQNLGQGPELLIRYENEEAVDDSQLPKDRFSAERLKGVDSTLKIQPAELGDSAVYLCASSSPEAEETQYFGPGTRLLVL.

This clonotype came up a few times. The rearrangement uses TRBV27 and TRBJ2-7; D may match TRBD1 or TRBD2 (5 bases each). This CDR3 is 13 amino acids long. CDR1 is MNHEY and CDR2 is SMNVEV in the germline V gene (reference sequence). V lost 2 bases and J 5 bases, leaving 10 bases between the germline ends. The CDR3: CASSLARDDEQYF. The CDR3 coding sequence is TGTGCCAGCAGTTTAGCAAGGGACGACGAGCAGTACTTC.

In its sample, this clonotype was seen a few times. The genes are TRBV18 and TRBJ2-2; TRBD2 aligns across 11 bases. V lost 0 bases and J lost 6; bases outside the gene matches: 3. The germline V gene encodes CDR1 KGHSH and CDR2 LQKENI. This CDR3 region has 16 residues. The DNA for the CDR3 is TGTGCCAGCTCACCACCGGGACTAGCGGAATCCGGGGAGCTGTTTTTT. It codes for CASSPPGLAESGELFF.